This T cell receptor (beta chain) stems from a study of T cell changes during pregnancy in multiple sclerosis (dated by TCRdb to about 2019). About the investigation overall: Changes in the T cell repertoire over the course of pregnancy were examined in this study in women with multiple sclerosis.

This clone is labeled medium-sized (0.01 to 0.1%). Its recognized antigen is unknown. Per-nucleotide qualities are absent, and no much larger clonotype sits a single base away. Library preparation employed the immunoSEQ multiplex PCR assay. Sourced from immuneACCESS, this table was stored by TCRdb with only in-frame sequences that have V and J called. A share of the clones is absent; for the studies checked, an unresolved V gene accounts for under half, and the remainder has no known explanation. The sample profile shows 50,000 or so clones; about 92% of them were found once. The ten largest clones represent roughly 2.2% of the sample. Germline trimming: 0 bases from V, 4 bases from J; junction bases outside gene matches: 3. The CDR3 contains 15 residues, cysteine and phenylalanine counted. Only the CDR3 region is kept as DNA, spanning 45 bases read in frame from base 1. CDR1 and CDR2 (LGHNA, YNFKEQ) derive from the germline V gene.

The receptor was isolated from a female donor with multiple sclerosis, enrolled in a pregnancy study. Sequenced here: peripheral blood, sampled in the third trimester of pregnancy. In this chain, TRBV4-2 is recombined with TRBJ2-3; TRBD2 matches 8 bases in the middle. The CDR3 amino acid sequence is: CASSQERAGADTQYF. The DNA is TGTGCCAGCAGCCAAGAGCGAGCGGGAGCAGATACGCAGTATTTT.